The rows below give T cell receptor beta chains drawn from one sample of a study of graft-versus-host responses after intestinal transplantation. Generated by immunoSEQ multiplex PCR, the TCRdb table keeps only in-frame clones and is missing some. The sample shows over 65,000 clones, under 95% of them seen only once. The antigens these receptors bind are not known. The sequences come from unstimulated CD8+ T cells sorted from spleen or lymph node cells, collected before transplant. Receptors originate from a human donor who was the organ donor for an intestinal transplant. CDR3s include the opening cysteine and the closing phenylalanine or tryptophan. A D gene is named only where the DNA matches it firmly.

d_call j_call v_call cdr3_nt cdr3_aa
- TRBJ1-2 TRBV6-5 TGTGCCAGCAGTTTGGACAGCAACTATGGCTACACCTTC CASSLDSNYGYTF
- TRBJ2-7 TRBV2 TGTGCCAGCAGTAGGGCCCTTCCTTCCTACGAGCAGTACTTC CASSRALPSYEQYF
TRBD2 TRBJ2-7 TRBV6-5 TGTGCCAGCAGCCATGGGGGGGTATCGTACGAGCAGTACTTC CASSHGGVSYEQYF
- TRBJ1-1 TRBV5-5 TGTGCCAGCAGCTTGAATTCAGGGGTGATAGGTGACACTGAAGCTTTCTTT CASSLNSGVIGDTEAFF
TRBD1 TRBJ1-1 TRBV7-3 TGTGCCAGCAGCACGACAGGGGAGGACACTGAAGCTTTCTTT CASSTTGEDTEAFF
- TRBJ2-7 TRBV25-1 TGTGCCAGCAGTGAACAGGGTGGGTCCTACGAGCAGTACTTC CASSEQGGSYEQYF
- TRBJ2-7 TRBV6-1 TGTGCCAGCAGACATTACTACTACGAGCAGTACTTC CASRHYYYEQYF
- TRBJ2-7 TRBV5-6 TGTGCCAGCAGCTTGGGGGCGCGCGAGCAGTACTTC CASSLGAREQYF
- TRBJ2-1 TRBV27 TGTGCCAGCAGCTACGGCCCAGACAAATCCTACAATGAGCAGTTCTTC CASSYGPDKSYNEQFF
- TRBJ2-1 TRBV27 TGTGCCAGCAGTTTATCCCGATTCAATGAGCAGTTCTTC CASSLSRFNEQFF
TRBD2 TRBJ2-5 TRBV4-2 TGTGCCAGCAGCCAAGTAGGACTAGCGGGGGAGCCGGGAGAGACCCAGTACTTC CASSQVGLAGEPGETQYF